This TCR beta chain was documented in a study of T cell changes during pregnancy in multiple sclerosis. CDR3 length equals 16 residues. The germline V gene has CDR1 KGHSH and CDR2 LQKENI. Trimming took 2 bases from V and 5 from J; bases not matched to a gene: 5. Generated by immunoSEQ multiplex PCR, the TCRdb table keeps only in-frame clones and is missing some. This sample carries tens of thousands of clones, roughly nine tenths of them seen once, and the ten largest clones take about 1.5%. The receptor was isolated from a female donor in good health, enrolled as a control in a pregnancy study. Sequenced here: peripheral blood, sampled in the first trimester of pregnancy. The chain links TRBV18 to TRBJ2-1; TRBD2 matches 11 bases. The CDR3 DNA follows: TGTGCCAGCTCACCAACTAGCGGGAGTGGACACAATGAGCAGTTCTTC. The encoded protein is CASSPTSGSGHNEQFF.